These T cell receptor beta chains were read from a single sample in a study of OX40 agonist ivuxolimab in advanced cancers. Using immunoSEQ multiplex PCR, the repertoire was profiled, and TCRdb retains in-frame clones only, with some absent. Among some 25,000 clones, roughly 80% were seen once, and the ten largest hold roughly a third. Sequencing was performed on CD4+ or CD8+ T cells sorted from blood, taken in a trial of the OX40 agonist ivuxolimab. Source of these receptors: an adult with an advanced solid tumor such as melanoma, head and neck, liver or kidney cancer. Each CDR3 is given with its conserved first and last residue. Fields, in order: D gene, CDR3 length, J gene, clone size, V gene, CDR3 DNA, CDR3 protein. A D gene is named only where the DNA matches it firmly. Size is omitted from some rows. Given values are once, few, many or a class for expanded clones.

d_call: -; cdr3_length: 14; j_call: TRBJ1-1; clone_size: -; v_call: TRBV18; cdr3_nt: TGTGCCAGCTCACCATGGGACATTACTAAGGCAGCTTTCTTT; cdr3_aa: CASSPWDITKAAFF
d_call: -; cdr3_length: 13; j_call: TRBJ2-1; clone_size: -; v_call: TRBV13; cdr3_nt: TGTGCCAGCAGCTTCTCCAGATACAATGAGCAGTTCTTC; cdr3_aa: CASSFSRYNEQFF
d_call: -; cdr3_length: 14; j_call: TRBJ1-1; clone_size: -; v_call: TRBV19; cdr3_nt: TGTGCCAGTAGTATTGTCAGTATGAACACTGAAGCTTTCTTT; cdr3_aa: CASSIVSMNTEAFF
d_call: -; cdr3_length: 15; j_call: TRBJ2-7; clone_size: -; v_call: TRBV9; cdr3_nt: TGTGCCAGCAGCGTATTCGACGGCGCCAACTACGAGCAGTACTTC; cdr3_aa: CASSVFDGANYEQYF
d_call: TRBD1; cdr3_length: 12; j_call: TRBJ2-2; clone_size: once; v_call: TRBV9; cdr3_nt: TGTGCCACAAGGACAGGGTCCGGGGAGCTGTTTTTT; cdr3_aa: CATRTGSGELFF
d_call: -; cdr3_length: 14; j_call: TRBJ2-3; clone_size: -; v_call: TRBV4-2; cdr3_nt: TGTGCCAGCAGCCAAGCTGGAAGCACAGATACGCAGTATTTT; cdr3_aa: CASSQAGSTDTQYF
d_call: -; cdr3_length: 15; j_call: TRBJ1-5; clone_size: -; v_call: TRBV6-1; cdr3_nt: TGTGCCAGCAGTGAATTCTTACATAGCAATCAGCCCCAGCATTTT; cdr3_aa: CASSEFLHSNQPQHF
d_call: -; cdr3_length: 15; j_call: TRBJ1-5; clone_size: -; v_call: TRBV6-6; cdr3_nt: TGTGCCAGCAGTTACGACGGGGGTAGCAATCAGCCCCAGCATTTT; cdr3_aa: CASSYDGGSNQPQHF
d_call: -; cdr3_length: 16; j_call: TRBJ2-7; clone_size: -; v_call: TRBV28; cdr3_nt: TGTGCCAGCAGTTTCCCTACCGGGACCGACACCTACGAGCAGTACTTC; cdr3_aa: CASSFPTGTDTYEQYF
d_call: TRBD2; cdr3_length: 16; j_call: TRBJ2-1; clone_size: -; v_call: TRBV4-2; cdr3_nt: TGTGCCAGCAGCCAACTAGCGGATAGCTCCTACAATGAGCAGTTCTTC; cdr3_aa: CASSQLADSSYNEQFF